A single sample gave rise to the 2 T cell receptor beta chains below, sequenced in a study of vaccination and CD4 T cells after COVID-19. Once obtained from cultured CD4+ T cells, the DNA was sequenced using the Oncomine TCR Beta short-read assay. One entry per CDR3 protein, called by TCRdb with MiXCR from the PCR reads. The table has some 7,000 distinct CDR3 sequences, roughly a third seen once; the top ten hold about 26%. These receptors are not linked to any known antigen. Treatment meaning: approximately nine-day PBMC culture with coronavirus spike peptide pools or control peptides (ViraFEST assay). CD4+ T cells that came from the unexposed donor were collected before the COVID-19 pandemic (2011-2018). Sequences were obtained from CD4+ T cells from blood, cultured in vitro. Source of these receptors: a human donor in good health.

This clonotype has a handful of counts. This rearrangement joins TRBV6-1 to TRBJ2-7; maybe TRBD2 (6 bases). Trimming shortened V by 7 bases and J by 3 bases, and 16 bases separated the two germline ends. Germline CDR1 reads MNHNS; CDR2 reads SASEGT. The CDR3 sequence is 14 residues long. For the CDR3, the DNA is TGTGCCAGCACCGCCTCGCCGGGGGTCTACGAGCAGTACTTC. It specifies CASTASPGVYEQYF.

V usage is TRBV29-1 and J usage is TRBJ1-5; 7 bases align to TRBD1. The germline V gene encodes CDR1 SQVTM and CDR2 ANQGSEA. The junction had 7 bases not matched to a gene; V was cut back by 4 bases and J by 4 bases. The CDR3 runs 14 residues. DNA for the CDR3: TGCAGCGTTGTGGGGACAGATTTAAATCAGCCCCAGCATTTT. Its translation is CSVVGTDLNQPQHF.